What follows are 18 T cell receptor beta chains derived from one specimen sequenced in a study of cytomegalovirus exposure and HLA in healthy donors (dated by TCRdb to between 2016 and 2019). The library was produced with the immunoSEQ multiplex PCR assay. Here the immuneACCESS table is served through TCRdb, limited to in-frame sequences with V and J called. Missing clones are a known gap in these copies; in checked studies unresolved V genes cover under half, and the rest lacks a known reason. The sample table holds about 120,000 clones, of which 75% to 90% were seen once. Together, the top ten hold about 1% of the sample. Sequenced input: PBMCs. These receptors came from a woman aged 18 to 35 in good health and CMV-seronegative.

This chain connects TRBV5-1 to TRBJ2-3; no definite D call. The V gene lost 7 bases and the J gene lost 3 bases, with 12 bases spanning the gap. Germline V CDR1 and CDR2: SGHRS, YFSETQ. The CDR3 contains 13 residues. The CDR3, as DNA: TGCGCCAGCGCCAGACTGTTTACAGATACGCAGTATTTT. This gives the protein CASARLFTDTQYF. The whole variable domain, remainder taken from reference TRBV5-1 and TRBJ2-3, is KAGVTQTPRYLIKTRGQQVTLSCSPISGHRSVSWYQQTPGQGLQFLFEYFSETQRNKGNFPGRFSGRQFSNSRSEMNVSTLELGDSALYLCASARLFTDTQYFGPGTRLTVL.

The chain is built from TRBV5-5 and TRBJ2-7; a weak D match, TRBD2 (6 bases). This CDR3 has 16 residues. V gave up 4 bases and J gave up 0 bases, with 17 bases separating them. Germline values: CDR1 SGHKS, CDR2 YYEKEE (reference sequence). The CDR3 DNA is TGTGCCAGCAGCCCCCAGGAGCGGGTCTTCTCCTACGAGCAGTACTTC. Translating gives CASSPQERVFSYEQYF. The full variable domain, its missing parts supplied by reference TRBV5-5 and TRBJ2-7, is DAGVTQSPTHLIKTRGQQVTLRCSPISGHKSVSWYQQVLGQGPQFIFQYYEKEERGRGNFPDRFSARQFPNYSSELNVNALLLGDSALYLCASSPQERVFSYEQYFGPGTRLTVT.

The rearrangement joins TRBV4-2 to TRBJ2-2; 10 bases are a match to TRBD2. This CDR3 contains 16 residues. Germline loops: CDR1 LGHNA, CDR2 YNFKEQ. The V segment lost 1 base and the J segment 2 bases; nucleotides outside the gene matches: 1. Written as DNA, the CDR3 is TGTGCCAGCAGCCAAGGGACTAGCGGAAACACCGGGGAGCTGTTTTTT. Protein product: CASSQGTSGNTGELFF.

The J gene is TRBJ2-3, the V gene TRBV5-1; 10 nucleotides match TRBD2. Germline assignment: CDR1 SGHRS and CDR2 YFSETQ. With V trimmed by 2 bases and J by 0 bases, 12 bases remained unmatched. This CDR3 is built from 19 residues. The CDR3 nucleotides are TGCGCCAGCAGCTTTACCGGGACTAGCGTGCCGGGGAGCACAGATACGCAGTATTTT. Amino acids: CASSFTGTSVPGSTDTQYF.

The CDR3 coding sequence is TGTGCCAGCAGCGGACAGGTCGGTGGCTACACCTTC. It codes for CASSGQVGGYTF. The chain recombines TRBV6-1 with TRBJ1-2; 7 nucleotides agree with TRBD1. The CDR3 covers 12 residues. From germline, CDR1 is MNHNS and CDR2 SASEGT. V shed 6 bases and J 7 bases; nucleotides not matched to a gene: 5.

The chain recombines TRBV30 with TRBJ2-1; a possible D gene is TRBD2 (5 bases). The V gene's germline CDR1 is GTSNPN and CDR2 SVGIG (reference sequence). This CDR3 is built from 15 residues. V lost 3 bases and J 0 bases, leaving 12 bases between the germline ends. For the CDR3, the DNA is TGTGCCTGGAGCCCCGGGGTCGGCTCCTACAATGAGCAGTTCTTC. The encoded protein is CAWSPGVGSYNEQFF.

This chain links TRBV6-5 with TRBJ1-4; TRBD1 aligns across 10 bases. V trimming: 7 bases; J trimming: 1 base; junction bases outside the gene matches: 3. Germline loops: CDR1 MNHEY, CDR2 SVGAGI. The CDR3 extends over 15 amino acids. This chain's CDR3 is CASKGQGRTNEKLFF. CDR3 DNA sequence: TGTGCCAGCAAGGGACAGGGGCGAACTAATGAAAAACTGTTTTTT.

The chain joins TRBV11-2 to TRBJ2-5, with D perhaps matching TRBD1 (6 bases). CDR1 is SGHAT, CDR2 FQNNGV, per germline. Trimming shortened V by 1 base and J by 4 bases, and 10 bases separated the two germline ends. The CDR3 is 14 amino acids. The CDR3 DNA sequence: TGTGCCAGCAGCTTAGGGCCACAGGGAGAGACCCAGTACTTC. It translates to CASSLGPQGETQYF.

J is TRBJ1-1 and V is TRBV4-3; D not certain. The germline V gene has CDR1 LGHNA and CDR2 YSLEER. V shed 1 base and J shed 5 bases, with 11 bases lying between them. The CDR3 is made up of 14 amino acids. The CDR3 DNA reads as TGCGCCAGCAGCCAAGTGTGGTCGGGGACTGAAGCTTTCTTT. It specifies CASSQVWSGTEAFF.

The chain joins TRBV14 to TRBJ2-1; 8 bases fit TRBD2. The length of the CDR3 is 15 residues. CDR1 is SGHDN, CDR2 FVKESK, per germline. J gave up 6 bases and V 5 bases, and 9 bases lay outside the gene matches. This CDR3 is CASSSFAGGGNEQFF. The DNA of the CDR3 is TGTGCCAGCAGCTCCTTTGCGGGAGGAGGCAATGAGCAGTTCTTC.

V gene TRBV7-9 combines with J gene TRBJ2-2, with D possibly TRBD1 on 5 matching bases. Germline CDR1 reads SEHNR; CDR2 reads FQNEAQ (reference sequence). The CDR3 extends over 13 amino acids. Trimming took 2 bases from V and 4 from J, leaving 5 bases between them. The CDR3 DNA follows: TGTGCCAGCAGCTTACAGGGCACCGGGGAGCTGTTTTTT. Amino acid sequence: CASSLQGTGELFF.

The chain links TRBV4-3 to TRBJ2-1; TRBD2 is a possible D gene (6 bases). Trimming stripped 5 bases from V and 9 bases from J, with 14 bases between. From germline, CDR1 is LGHNA and CDR2 YSLEER. This CDR3 contains 13 residues. The CDR3 sequence is CASSASLAFEQFF. As DNA, the CDR3 is TGCGCCAGCAGCGCTTCTCTAGCGTTTGAGCAGTTCTTC.

The J gene is TRBJ2-3, the V gene TRBV5-1; weak D call: TRBD2 (5 bases). CDR1 is SGHRS and CDR2 is YFSETQ in the germline V gene. This CDR3 spans 15 amino acids. The V end lost 0 bases, the J end lost 0 bases, and 8 bases lay between the germline ends. The CDR3 is CASSLDGGSTDTQYF. CDR3 sequence (DNA): TGCGCCAGCAGCTTGGATGGCGGGAGCACAGATACGCAGTATTTT.

This sequence joins TRBV6-1 and TRBJ1-3; 8 bases fit TRBD1. CDR3 length: 14 amino acids. V was clipped by 4 bases and J by 4 bases; unmatched bases: 3. CDR1 MNHNS and CDR2 SASEGT come from the germline V gene. The CDR3 protein is CASSADRVGNTIYF. CDR3 bases: TGTGCCAGCAGTGCGGACAGGGTCGGAAACACCATATATTTT.

This rearrangement joins TRBV6-5 to TRBJ1-1, with 8 bases fitting TRBD1. CDR3 length: 12 amino acids. CDR1 MNHEY and CDR2 SVGAGI come from the germline V gene. The V segment lost 5 bases and the J segment 9 bases; nucleotides outside the gene matches: 5. The CDR3, as DNA: TGTGCCAGCAGTCCGACAGGGGTTCAAGCTTTCTTT. Its protein is CASSPTGVQAFF.

Here the CDR3 DNA reads TGTGCCAGCAGCTTAGCTCGTATCGGACTAGCACGCAATGAGCAGTTCTTC. Translation: CASSLARIGLARNEQFF. The chain has TRBV7-8 and TRBJ2-1; 8 nucleotides line up with TRBD2. Germline CDR1 reads SGHVS; CDR2 reads FQNEAQ. J lost 6 bases, V lost 0 bases, and 10 bases had no gene match. This CDR3 has 17 residues.

The genes are TRBV7-2 and TRBJ2-3; no clear D. The germline V gene has CDR1 SGHTA and CDR2 FQGNSA. This CDR3 region has 17 residues. The V end lost 2 bases, the J end lost 1 base, and 16 bases lay between the germline ends. The CDR3 here is CASSLFPADLGTDTQYF. CDR3 nucleotides: TGTGCCAGCAGCTTATTTCCCGCGGATTTAGGCACAGATACGCAGTATTTT.

The V gene is TRBV5-1, the J gene TRBJ2-7; TRBD2 agrees at 9 bases. V was clipped by 2 bases and J by 0 bases; unmatched bases: 12. Per germline, CDR1 SGHRS and CDR2 YFSETQ. The CDR3 has 18 residues. The CDR3 nucleotides are TGCGCCAGCAGCTTCCAGACTAGCGGCGATTTGAGCTCCTACGAGCAGTACTTC. The encoded protein is CASSFQTSGDLSSYEQYF.